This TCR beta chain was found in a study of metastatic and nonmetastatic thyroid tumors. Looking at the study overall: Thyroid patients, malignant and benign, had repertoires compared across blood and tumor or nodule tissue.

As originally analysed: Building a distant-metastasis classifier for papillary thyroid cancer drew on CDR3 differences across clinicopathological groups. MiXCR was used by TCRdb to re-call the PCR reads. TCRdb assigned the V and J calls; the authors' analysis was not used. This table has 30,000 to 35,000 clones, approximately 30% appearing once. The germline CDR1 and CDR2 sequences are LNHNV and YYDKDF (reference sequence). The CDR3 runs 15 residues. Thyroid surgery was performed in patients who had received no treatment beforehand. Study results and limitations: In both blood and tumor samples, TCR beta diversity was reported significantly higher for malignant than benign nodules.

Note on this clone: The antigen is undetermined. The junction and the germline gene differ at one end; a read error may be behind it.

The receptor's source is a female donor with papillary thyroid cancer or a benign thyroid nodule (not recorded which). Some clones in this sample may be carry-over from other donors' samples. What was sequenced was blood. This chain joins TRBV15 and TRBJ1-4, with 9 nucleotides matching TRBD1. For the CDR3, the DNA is TGTGACACCAGCAGAGATCGGACAGGGGAGAAAGAACTGTTTTTT. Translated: CDTSRDRTGEKELFF.